The 16 T cell receptor beta chains below all came from one sample that was sequenced in a study of blood T cell repertoires in COVID-19. Produced via immunoSEQ multiplex PCR; TCRdb's table is partial and in-frame only. The repertoire holds a few hundred thousand clones, about 90% seen once, with around 1.2% in the top ten. Sequencing input: peripheral blood. The receptors were sampled from a man aged 40-55 years with acute or convalescent COVID-19.

J is TRBJ2-6 and V is TRBV27; D is unclear. The CDR3 is 14 amino acids. V lost 1 base and J 2 bases, leaving 3 bases between the germline ends. The germline V gene has CDR1 MNHEY and CDR2 SMNVEV (reference sequence). The CDR3 DNA follows: TGTGCCAGCAGTTTATTCGCTGGGGCCAACGTCCTGACTTTC. It codes for CASSLFAGANVLTF.

The CDR3 bases are TGTGCCAGCTCACCGCAAGGAGGGGCGAGATACAATGAGCAGTTCTTC. It translates to CASSPQGGARYNEQFF. V is TRBV18 and J is TRBJ2-1, with a possible D match to TRBD2 (6 bases). The V end lost 3 bases, the J end lost 4 bases, and 16 bases lay between the germline ends. Per the germline V gene, CDR1 is KGHSH and CDR2 is LQKENI. The CDR3 is 16 residues long.

This chain joins TRBV24-1 and TRBJ1-2, with 8 bases identical to TRBD1. This CDR3 spans 15 amino acids. V dropped 5 bases and J dropped 8; count of bases not matched to a gene: 12. Germline assignment: CDR1 KGHDR and CDR2 SFDVKD. CDR3 sequence: CATSGPGQGEEGYTF. CDR3 bases: TGTGCCACCAGTGGGCCCGGACAGGGAGAAGAAGGCTACACCTTC.

The rearrangement uses TRBV5-1 and TRBJ2-2; 7 positions match TRBD1. V was pared by 4 bases and J by 0 bases, with 6 bases of the junction left unmatched. The CDR3 spans 16 residues. Germline V gives CDR1 SGHRS, CDR2 YFSETQ. The CDR3: CASSKRQGTNTGELFF. The CDR3, as DNA: TGCGCCAGCAGCAAGAGACAGGGAACGAACACCGGGGAGCTGTTTTTT.

Concerning this clone itself: The sample holds other DNA sequences that translate to the same CDR3. The rearrangement uses TRBV27 and TRBJ1-5; TRBD1 might be the D (5 bases). The V gene's germline CDR1 is MNHEY and CDR2 SMNVEV (reference sequence). This CDR3 comprises 14 residues. V was cut by 2 bases and J by 5 bases, with 10 bases left in between. For the CDR3, the DNA is TGTGCCAGCAGTTTAAGGCAGGGATATCAGCCCCAGCATTTT. This encodes CASSLRQGYQPQHF.

The V call is TRBV25-1, the J call TRBJ2-7; D is unclear. V was pared by 0 bases and J by 7 bases, with 7 bases between. The germline gives CDR1 MGHDK, CDR2 SYGVNS. The CDR3 extends over 12 amino acids. This CDR3 reads CASSEYRSEQYF. Written as DNA, the CDR3 is TGTGCCAGCAGTGAATATCGCAGTGAGCAGTACTTC.

The V and J genes are TRBV27 and TRBJ1-2; D call uncertain. The CDR3 is made up of 14 amino acids. The germline V and J ends were trimmed by 6 bases and 8 bases, with 19 bases remaining between them. CDR1 and CDR2 from the germline V gene are MNHEY and SMNVEV (reference sequence). CDR3 coding DNA: TGTGCCAGCAGCTCATTCCTAGCGGATGAAGGCTACACCTTC. Protein: CASSSFLADEGYTF.

This clone has a handful of counts. The chain is built from TRBV6-2 or TRBV6-3 and TRBJ1-5; the D gene is possibly TRBD1 (5 bases). Trimming removed 0 bases from V and 6 bases from J, with 9 bases in between. The CDR3 sequence is 14 residues long. Germline-derived CDR1 and CDR2 are MNHEY and SVGEGT. The CDR3 protein is CASSYSGGFQPQHF. Written as DNA, the CDR3 is TGTGCCAGCAGTTACTCGGGGGGTTTTCAGCCCCAGCATTTT.

The rearrangement uses TRBV29-1 and TRBJ2-3; 7 nucleotides agree with TRBD2. CDR3 length: 14 residues. Germline loops: CDR1 SQVTM, CDR2 ANQGSEA. V lost 2 bases, J lost 2 bases, and 4 bases stayed unmatched. The CDR3 protein is CSVELAENTDTQYF. DNA for the CDR3: TGCAGCGTTGAACTAGCGGAGAACACAGATACGCAGTATTTT.

The V gene is TRBV6-5, the J gene TRBJ2-2; D uncertain. Trimming removed 0 bases from V and 1 base from J, with 9 bases in between. CDR1 MNHEY and CDR2 SVGAGI come from the germline V gene. The CDR3 has 16 amino acids. CDR3 loop: CASSYSFPGNTGELFF. In DNA, the CDR3 is TGTGCCAGCAGTTACTCTTTTCCCGGGAACACCGGGGAGCTGTTTTTT.

The chain joins TRBV30 to TRBJ2-7, with TRBD2 matching over 9 bases. Per the germline V gene, CDR1 is GTSNPN and CDR2 is SVGIG (reference sequence). The V and J ends lost 2 bases and 2 bases, in that order; junction bases with no gene match: 4. CDR3 length equals 14 residues. CDR3 in amino acids: CAWSSSGITYEQYF. The DNA of the CDR3 is TGTGCCTGGAGTTCTAGCGGGATTACCTACGAGCAGTACTTC.

The chain joins TRBV5-8 to TRBJ2-5, with 8 bases fitting TRBD2. V was pared by 3 bases and J by 2 bases, with 21 bases of the junction left unmatched. Germline lookup yields CDR1 SGHTS and CDR2 YDEGEE. CDR3 length: 20 amino acids. The CDR3 spells CASSSGIGGLAGLGQETQYF. The CDR3 region has the DNA TGTGCCAGCAGCTCGGGTATTGGCGGGCTAGCGGGCCTAGGACAAGAGACCCAGTACTTC.

J is TRBJ2-2 and V is TRBV11-3; 9 nucleotides align to TRBD2. Germline V gives CDR1 SGHNT, CDR2 YENEEA. Germline trimming cut 5 bases from V and 4 bases from J; bases unmatched to any gene: 8. This CDR3 spans 16 amino acids. This chain's CDR3 is CASSPMAGGLTGELFF. Here the CDR3 DNA reads TGTGCCAGCAGCCCAATGGCGGGAGGGCTCACCGGGGAGCTGTTTTTT.

The table lists this clone with a few counts. The genes are TRBV5-1 and TRBJ1-2, with D unresolved. The CDR3 extends over 14 amino acids. Between the trimmed V and J ends, which lost 3 bases and 8 bases, there was a span of 17 bases. Germline CDR1 reads SGHRS; CDR2 reads YFSETQ. The CDR3: CASSSRVDGEGYTF. For the CDR3, the DNA is TGCGCCAGCAGCTCTCGGGTTGACGGGGAAGGCTACACCTTC.

This clone has just one count. The CDR3, as DNA: TGTGCCAGCAGCTCCCTAGGGGCTCAAGAGACCCAGTACTTC. Translated: CASSSLGAQETQYF. The chain combines TRBV5-6 with TRBJ2-5; TRBD1 is a possible D gene (5 bases). Trimming took 3 bases from V and 2 from J, leaving 11 bases between them. CDR1 is SGHDT and CDR2 is YYEEEE in the germline V gene. The CDR3 loop spans 14 amino acids.

V usage is TRBV19 and J usage is TRBJ2-7; tentatively, D is TRBD2 (5 bases). The CDR3 has 14 amino acids. The V and J ends lost 3 bases and 5 bases respectively, with 14 bases between them. The germline V gene has CDR1 LNHDA and CDR2 SQIVND (reference sequence). The CDR3 nucleotides read TGTGCCAGTAGTATCGAACTAGTTAGTCACGAGCAGTACTTC. It translates to CASSIELVSHEQYF.